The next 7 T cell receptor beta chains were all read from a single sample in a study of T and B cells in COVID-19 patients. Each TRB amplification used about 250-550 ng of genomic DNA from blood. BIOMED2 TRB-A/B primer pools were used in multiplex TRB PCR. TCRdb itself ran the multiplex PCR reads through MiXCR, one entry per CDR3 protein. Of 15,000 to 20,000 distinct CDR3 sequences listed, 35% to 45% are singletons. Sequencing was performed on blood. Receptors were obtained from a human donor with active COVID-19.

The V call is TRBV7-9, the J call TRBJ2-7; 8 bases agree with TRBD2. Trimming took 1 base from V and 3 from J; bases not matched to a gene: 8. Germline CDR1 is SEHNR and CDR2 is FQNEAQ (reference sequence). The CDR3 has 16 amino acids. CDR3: CASSLGLGGGNYEQYF. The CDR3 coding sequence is TGTGCCAGCAGCTTAGGTTTGGGCGGGGGGAACTACGAGCAGTACTTC.

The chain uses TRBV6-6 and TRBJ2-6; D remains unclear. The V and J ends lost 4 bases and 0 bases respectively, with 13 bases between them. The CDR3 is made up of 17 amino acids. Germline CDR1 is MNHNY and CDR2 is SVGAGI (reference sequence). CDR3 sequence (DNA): TGTGCCAGCAGTTTCTCTGGACGCCCCTCTGGGGCCAACGTCCTGACTTTC. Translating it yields CASSFSGRPSGANVLTF.

CDR3 region: CASSTWDVAAATDTQYF. The CDR3 DNA follows: TGTGCCAGCAGTACATGGGACGTAGCCGCGGCCACAGATACGCAGTATTTT. The rearrangement joins TRBV6-2 or TRBV6-3 to TRBJ2-3, with D perhaps assigned TRBD1 or TRBD2 (5 bases each). Trimming removed 5 bases from V and 2 bases from J, with 20 bases in between. CDR1 and CDR2 from the germline V gene are MNHEY and SVGEGT. CDR3 length: 17 residues.

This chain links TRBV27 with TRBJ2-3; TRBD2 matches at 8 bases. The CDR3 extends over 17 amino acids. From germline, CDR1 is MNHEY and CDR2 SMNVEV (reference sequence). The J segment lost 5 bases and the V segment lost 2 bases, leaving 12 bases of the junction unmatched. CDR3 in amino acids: CASSLTPPSGGGDTQYF. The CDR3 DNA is TGTGCCAGCAGTTTAACCCCTCCCAGCGGGGGTGGAGATACGCAGTATTTT.

The CDR3 loop reads CASSPRDRSSYEQYV. The CDR3 DNA is TGTGCCAGCAGCCCCCGCGACAGGAGCTCCTACGAGCAGTACGTC. The chain recombines TRBV14 with TRBJ2-7; a weak D match, TRBD1 (6 bases). The CDR3 runs 15 residues. CDR1 and CDR2 (germline): SGHDN, FVKESK. The ends were cut back, 4 bases at V and 0 bases at J, with 13 bases in the middle.

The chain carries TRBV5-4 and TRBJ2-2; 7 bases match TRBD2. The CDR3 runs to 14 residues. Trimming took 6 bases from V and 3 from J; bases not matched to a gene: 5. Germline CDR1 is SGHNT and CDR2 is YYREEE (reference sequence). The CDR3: CASTPGGYTGELFF. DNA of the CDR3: TGTGCCAGCACCCCCGGGGGGTACACCGGGGAGCTGTTTTTT.

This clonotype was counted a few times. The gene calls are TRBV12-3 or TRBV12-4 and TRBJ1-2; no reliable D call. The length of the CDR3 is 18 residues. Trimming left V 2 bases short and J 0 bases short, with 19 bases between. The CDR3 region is CASSLLVTTGSTNYGYTF. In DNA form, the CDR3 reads TGTGCCAGCAGTTTACTCGTAACAACGGGATCCACTAACTATGGCTACACCTTC.